These 22 T cell receptor beta chains share one sample of origin, sequenced in a study of T cell responses to AZD1222 COVID-19 vaccine. Clones were sequenced by immunoSEQ multiplex PCR, and TCRdb holds only the in-frame ones, with some missing. The repertoire consists of approximately 170,000 clones, with around 90% occurring once and the leading ten covering 0.85% to 1.1%. The input for sequencing was peripheral blood, taken 28 days after the second AZD1222 dose. These receptors all stem from an adult who received the AZD1222 COVID-19 vaccine.

The chain recombines TRBV29-1 with TRBJ2-3; TRBD2 agrees at 7 bases. Germline CDR1 is SQVTM and CDR2 is ANQGSEA. V dropped 6 bases and J dropped 2; count of bases not matched to a gene: 5. This CDR3 spans 13 amino acids. The CDR3, as DNA: TGCAGCGTGGGCGGGACTATCACAGATACGCAGTATTTT. The encoded protein is CSVGGTITDTQYF.

This clone came up a few times. This chain uses TRBV19 with TRBJ1-6, with a possible D match to TRBD1 (5 bases). There are 14 residues in the CDR3. CDR1 and CDR2 from the germline V gene are LNHDA and SQIVND (reference sequence). V was pared by 7 bases and J by 6 bases, with 13 bases between. CDR3 coding DNA: TGTGCCAGTAAGACGGGACCACCTAATTCACCCCTCCACTTT. Protein: CASKTGPPNSPLHF.

V and J are TRBV19 and TRBJ1-3; D remains ambiguous. V lost 4 bases, J lost 0 bases, and 7 bases lay in between. The germline V gene encodes CDR1 LNHDA and CDR2 SQIVND (reference sequence). The CDR3 sequence is 14 residues long. The DNA of the CDR3 is TGTGCCAGTAGTAGGCAGGTCTCTGGAAACACCATATATTTT. Amino acid sequence: CASSRQVSGNTIYF.

Worth noting for this clone: One end of the junction fails to match germline, which may point to a read error. The chain recombines TRBV7-2 with TRBJ1-1, with D unclear. CDR1 is SGHTA, CDR2 FQGNSA, per germline. This CDR3 has 12 residues. CDR3 in amino acids: CASRLAPREAFF. The CDR3 DNA is TGTGCCAGCAGGTTAGCTCCGCGAGAAGCTTTCTTT.

V gene TRBV2 combines with J gene TRBJ2-7, with D uncertain. Deletions cut 9 bases from V and 3 bases from J, with 15 bases between. Germline CDR1 reads SNHLY; CDR2 reads FYNNEI. The CDR3 is 13 amino acids. The CDR3 spells CASRLGLRYEQYF. The CDR3 DNA reads as TGTGCCAGTAGGCTGGGTTTGCGCTACGAGCAGTACTTC.

This chain joins TRBV9 and TRBJ1-1; 8 bases map to TRBD1. There are 17 residues in the CDR3. Trimming removed 3 bases from V and 4 bases from J; junction bases left unmatched: 14. Germline V lookup: CDR1 SGDLS, CDR2 YYNGEE. As DNA, the CDR3 is TGTGCCAGCAGCGCCATAGGGACAGGCGGCGCGTTCACTGAAGCTTTCTTT. This sequence encodes CASSAIGTGGAFTEAFF.

CDR3 bases: TGCGCCAGCAGCCACTGGACAGGGAAAGTCAGACCCCTCCACTTT. Its protein is CASSHWTGKVRPLHF. This rearrangement joins TRBV4-1 to TRBJ1-6; 8 nucleotides line up with TRBD1. CDR1 and CDR2 (germline): MGHRA, YSYEKL. V lost 3 bases and J lost 12; bases outside the gene matches: 10. The CDR3 covers 15 residues.

This clone has only a few counts. The gene calls are TRBV6-1 and TRBJ1-1; D call uncertain. This CDR3 region has 14 residues. Trimming cost V 2 bases and J 4 bases, with 11 bases left between them. The V gene's germline CDR1 is MNHNS and CDR2 SASEGT. This CDR3 is CASSESAGGTEAFF. The DNA for the CDR3 is TGTGCCAGCAGTGAATCGGCCGGAGGCACTGAAGCTTTCTTT.

This chain connects TRBV4-3 to TRBJ1-3; D not certain. V lost 1 base and J 0 bases, leaving 7 bases between the germline ends. The CDR3 length is 15 residues. Germline-derived CDR1 and CDR2 are LGHNA and YSLEER. CDR3 loop: CASSQGEFSGNTIYF. CDR3 sequence (DNA): TGCGCCAGCAGCCAAGGGGAGTTCTCTGGAAACACCATATATTTT.

This clone turned up a few times. The chain combines TRBV24-1 with TRBJ2-1, with TRBD1 matching 9 bases. In germline, CDR1 is KGHDR, CDR2 SFDVKD. Losses at the gene ends were 3 bases for V and 7 bases for J; bases not matched to a gene: 6. There are 15 residues in the CDR3. The CDR3 is CATSDPGQGWNEQFF. Written as DNA, the CDR3 is TGTGCCACCAGTGATCCAGGACAGGGGTGGAATGAGCAGTTCTTC.

The chain is built from TRBV18 and TRBJ2-5; tentatively, D is TRBD1 (6 bases). This CDR3 is 13 amino acids long. Trimming removed 0 bases at V and 7 bases at J, with 9 bases between. CDR1 is KGHSH, CDR2 LQKENI, per germline. The CDR3 bases are TGTGCCAGCTCACCACCGGCCAGGGGGACCCAGTACTTC. Its translation is CASSPPARGTQYF.

The chain recombines TRBV9 with TRBJ2-1; 8 bases line up with TRBD2. The ends lost 1 base at V and 5 bases at J; junction bases unmatched: 5. This CDR3 spans 15 amino acids. Germline CDR1 and CDR2: SGDLS and YYNGEE. DNA of the CDR3: TGTGCCAGCAGCGTACTCGGGGGGGCCGACAATGAGCAGTTCTTC. Translating it yields CASSVLGGADNEQFF.

The V and J genes are TRBV24-1 and TRBJ2-2; D is unclear. The CDR3 runs 14 residues. CDR1 and CDR2 from the germline V gene are KGHDR and SFDVKD. V lost 9 bases to trimming and J lost 4 bases, with 14 bases between them. The chain's CDR3 is CATDGPLPTGELFF. CDR3 coding DNA: TGTGCCACCGACGGACCACTTCCCACCGGGGAGCTGTTTTTT.

The genes are TRBV30 and TRBJ2-1; D ambiguous. The CDR3 covers 12 residues. Trimming removed 2 bases at V and 7 bases at J, with 9 bases between. CDR1 and CDR2 (germline): GTSNPN, SVGIG (reference sequence). The CDR3 sequence is CAWSSERNEQFF. CDR3 sequence (DNA): TGTGCCTGGAGTAGCGAGAGGAATGAGCAGTTCTTC.

The chain is built from TRBV10-3 and TRBJ1-6; a weak D match, TRBD1 (6 bases). Looked up from germline, CDR1 is ENHRY and CDR2 is SYGVKD. The CDR3 has 14 residues. V lost 4 bases and J 11 bases, leaving 15 bases between the germline ends. The CDR3 here is CAISAGEYATPLHF. CDR3 coding DNA: TGTGCCATCAGTGCAGGGGAGTATGCGACACCCCTCCACTTT.

The V gene is TRBV5-8, the J gene TRBJ2-7, with 10 bases matching TRBD1. The CDR3 consists of 14 residues. The V gene end was trimmed by 4 bases and the J gene end by 9 bases; junction bases not matched to a gene: 10. From germline, CDR1 is SGHTS and CDR2 YDEGEE. This CDR3 reads CASSPRDRGQGQYF. Written as DNA, the CDR3 is TGTGCCAGCAGCCCCCGGGACAGGGGTCAAGGGCAGTACTTC.

V gene TRBV5-1 combines with J gene TRBJ1-1; D remains ambiguous. V lost 7 bases, J lost 1 base, and 5 bases lay in between. The germline V gene encodes CDR1 SGHRS and CDR2 YFSETQ. The CDR3 is 11 residues long. The DNA of the CDR3 is TGCGCCAGCCGGACGAACACTGAAGCTTTCTTT. It yields the protein CASRTNTEAFF. The complete variable domain, with remaining parts taken from reference TRBV5-1 and TRBJ1-1, reads KAGVTQTPRYLIKTRGQQVTLSCSPISGHRSVSWYQQTPGQGLQFLFEYFSETQRNKGNFPGRFSGRQFSNSRSEMNVSTLELGDSALYLCASRTNTEAFFGQGTRLTVV.

The chain recombines TRBV12-3 or TRBV12-4 with TRBJ1-1; maybe TRBD1 (6 bases). Between the trimmed V and J ends, which lost 6 bases and 3 bases, there was a span of 8 bases. The CDR3 totals 12 residues. CDR3 sequence reads: CASRRQDTEAFF. Here the CDR3 DNA reads TGTGCCAGCAGGAGACAGGACACTGAAGCTTTCTTT.

This rearrangement joins TRBV5-1 to TRBJ1-6; 7 positions agree with TRBD1. CDR3 size: 15 residues. Germline V lookup: CDR1 SGHRS, CDR2 YFSETQ. After removal of 4 bases from V and 7 bases from J, the junction contained 8 bases not matched to a gene. CDR3 residues: CASSNLTGRNSPLHF. Written as DNA, the CDR3 is TGCGCCAGCAGCAACTTGACAGGGCGAAATTCACCCCTCCACTTT.

The chain joins TRBV6-5 to TRBJ2-3, with 12 bases matching TRBD2. The V gene's germline CDR1 is MNHEY and CDR2 SVGAGI. V trimming: 10 bases; J trimming: 1 base; junction bases outside the gene matches: 3. There are 14 residues in the CDR3. CDR3 sequence: CATRTSGGTDTQYF. CDR3 nucleotide sequence: TGTGCCACACGGACTAGCGGGGGCACAGATACGCAGTATTTT.

This chain connects TRBV4-1 to TRBJ2-5; 8 positions agree with TRBD2. The CDR3 is 15 residues long. Trimming at V came to 4 bases and at J to 8 bases, leaving 12 bases not matched to a gene. CDR1 is MGHRA and CDR2 is YSYEKL in the germline V gene. The CDR3 nucleotides read TGCGCCAGCAGCCGGGAACTAGCGGCCCTCGAAACCCAGTACTTC. Protein product: CASSRELAALETQYF.

The chain has TRBV5-5 and TRBJ1-1; 8 bases agree with TRBD1. In germline, CDR1 is SGHKS, CDR2 YYEKEE (reference sequence). CDR3 size: 17 residues. V gave up 1 base and J gave up 4 bases; unmatched junction bases: 12. CDR3 region: CASSLTRQGAWGTEAFF. The CDR3 DNA reads as TGTGCCAGCAGCTTGACGAGGCAGGGGGCGTGGGGCACTGAAGCTTTCTTT. Combining the CDR3 with reference TRBV5-5 and TRBJ1-1 gives the whole variable domain DAGVTQSPTHLIKTRGQQVTLRCSPISGHKSVSWYQQVLGQGPQFIFQYYEKEERGRGNFPDRFSARQFPNYSSELNVNALLLGDSALYLCASSLTRQGAWGTEAFFGQGTRLTVV.